Following are 13 T cell receptor beta chains from one sample sequenced in a study of blood T cell repertoires in COVID-19. Measured with immunoSEQ multiplex PCR; TCRdb has only the in-frame clones, and not every one. The data contain roughly 150,000 clones, about 85% of them singletons. The sequenced material came from peripheral blood. The receptor set was obtained from a woman in her sixties or seventies with acute or convalescent COVID-19.

V is TRBV7-9 and J is TRBJ1-5, with 9 positions matching TRBD1. The V and J ends lost 1 base and 5 bases, in that order; junction bases with no gene match: 9. CDR3 size: 17 residues. Germline V gives CDR1 SEHNR, CDR2 FQNEAQ (reference sequence). For the CDR3, the DNA is TGTGCCAGCAGCTTAGGTTTCTGGGACAGGGTTGATCAGCCCCAGCATTTT. Its translation: CASSLGFWDRVDQPQHF.

The table lists this clone with a count of one. The CDR3 DNA is TGCAGTGCTAGTGAGGACAACCTACTAGCCAAAAACATTCAGTACTTC. Amino acid sequence: CSASEDNLLAKNIQYF. The chain carries TRBV20-1 and TRBJ2-4; a weak D match, TRBD1 (5 bases). The V and J ends lost 3 bases and 0 bases respectively, with 15 bases between them. The CDR3 runs 16 residues. Germline CDR1 reads DFQATT; CDR2 reads SNEGSKA (reference sequence).

The chain combines TRBV11-2 with TRBJ2-7, with 11 bases matching TRBD2. CDR1 and CDR2 (germline): SGHAT, FQNNGV. The CDR3 has 16 amino acids. With V trimmed by 2 bases and J by 0 bases, 3 bases remained unmatched. The CDR3 is CASSLQLAGDSYEQYF. The DNA of the CDR3 is TGTGCCAGCAGCTTACAACTAGCGGGGGACTCCTACGAGCAGTACTTC.

This clone has only one observation. V usage is TRBV7-2 and J usage is TRBJ2-1; TRBD2 might be the D (5 bases). Trimming removed 4 bases from V and 4 bases from J, with 8 bases in between. Germline V gene sequence: CDR1 SGHTA, CDR2 FQGNSA. This CDR3 has 13 amino acids. CDR3 bases: TGTGCCAGCAGCTCAAGGAGGTACAATGAGCAGTTCTTC. Translating gives CASSSRRYNEQFF.

The CDR3 is CASSHRTGASSSGANVLTF. The CDR3 DNA reads as TGTGCCAGCAGCCATCGGACAGGGGCCAGCAGCTCTGGGGCCAACGTCCTGACTTTC. The chain couples TRBV7-6 to TRBJ2-6; 9 bases fit TRBD1. CDR1 and CDR2 from the germline V gene are SGHVS and FNYEAQ. The CDR3 is 19 amino acids. V dropped 5 bases and J dropped 0; count of bases not matched to a gene: 11.

This rearrangement joins TRBV3-1 (or the pseudogene TRBV3-2) to TRBJ1-2; 9 positions agree with TRBD1. Germline loops: CDR1 LGHDT, CDR2 YNNKEL (reference sequence). V dropped 5 bases and J dropped 5; count of bases not matched to a gene: 6. The CDR3 has 14 residues. CDR3 nucleotides: TGTGCCAGCAGCATACGACAGGGGGGGTATGGCTACACCTTC. This encodes CASSIRQGGYGYTF.

On this clone itself: Other DNA sequences from this sample encode an identical CDR3 as well. The V and J genes are TRBV3-1 (or the pseudogene TRBV3-2) and TRBJ2-5; weak D call: TRBD1 (6 bases). V lost 1 base to trimming and J lost 13 bases, with 16 bases between them. This CDR3 has 13 amino acids. Germline values: CDR1 LGHDT, CDR2 YNNKEL (reference sequence). Here the CDR3 reads CASSQGGGQARYF. Here the CDR3 DNA reads TGTGCCAGCAGCCAAGGTGGGGGCCAGGCCCGGTACTTC.

This rearrangement joins TRBV6-2 or TRBV6-3 to TRBJ1-2; D is unclear. This CDR3 region has 12 residues. CDR1 and CDR2 (germline): MNHEY, SVGEGT. Trimming pared 3 bases from V and 9 bases from J, leaving 11 bases between. The CDR3 region is CASSYGQARYTF. For the CDR3, the DNA is TGTGCCAGCAGTTATGGGCAGGCTCGCTACACCTTC.

The chain couples TRBV30 to TRBJ2-7; possible D gene TRBD2, 5 bases. Germline CDR1 is GTSNPN and CDR2 is SVGIG (reference sequence). Trimming took off 0 bases at V and 2 bases at J, with 8 bases between the two ends. This CDR3 is built from 13 residues. The DNA of the CDR3 is TGTGCCTGGAGTGTAATCGGGGCCTACGAGCAGTACTTC. It yields the protein CAWSVIGAYEQYF.

V usage is TRBV7-2 and J usage is TRBJ2-5; 11 bases are shared with TRBD1. The CDR3 sequence is 15 residues long. Germline loops: CDR1 SGHTA, CDR2 FQGNSA. V shed 2 bases and J 7 bases; nucleotides not matched to a gene: 6. In DNA form, the CDR3 reads TGTGCCAGCAGCTTAATGATAGGACAGGGGGCGACCCAGTACTTC. Amino acid sequence: CASSLMIGQGATQYF.

The V gene is TRBV28, the J gene TRBJ1-5; D remains ambiguous. Germline V gene sequence: CDR1 MDHEN, CDR2 SYDVKM. This CDR3 contains 19 residues. V lost 4 bases and J 0 bases, leaving 22 bases between the germline ends. This CDR3 is CASSSGEGFSHYSNQPQHF. The CDR3 DNA follows: TGTGCCAGCAGTTCCGGGGAGGGTTTCTCGCATTATAGCAATCAGCCCCAGCATTTT.

V is TRBV28 and J is TRBJ2-4, with D possibly matching TRBD2 (5 bases). The CDR3 length is 15 residues. CDR1 and CDR2 (germline): MDHEN, SYDVKM. Trimming left V 3 bases short and J 2 bases short, with 11 bases between. The CDR3 sequence: CASSFSTGTKNIQYF. DNA of the CDR3: TGTGCCAGCAGTTTTTCTACGGGAACCAAAAACATTCAGTACTTC.

CDR3 coding DNA: TGTGCCAGCAGCCAAGAACTGTACGGGAATTCACCCCTCCACTTT. Protein: CASSQELYGNSPLHF. J is TRBJ1-6 and V is TRBV4-2; no firm D call. V was shortened by 0 bases and J by 7 bases, with 10 bases between the two germline ends. The CDR3 consists of 15 residues. Per germline, CDR1 LGHNA and CDR2 YNFKEQ.